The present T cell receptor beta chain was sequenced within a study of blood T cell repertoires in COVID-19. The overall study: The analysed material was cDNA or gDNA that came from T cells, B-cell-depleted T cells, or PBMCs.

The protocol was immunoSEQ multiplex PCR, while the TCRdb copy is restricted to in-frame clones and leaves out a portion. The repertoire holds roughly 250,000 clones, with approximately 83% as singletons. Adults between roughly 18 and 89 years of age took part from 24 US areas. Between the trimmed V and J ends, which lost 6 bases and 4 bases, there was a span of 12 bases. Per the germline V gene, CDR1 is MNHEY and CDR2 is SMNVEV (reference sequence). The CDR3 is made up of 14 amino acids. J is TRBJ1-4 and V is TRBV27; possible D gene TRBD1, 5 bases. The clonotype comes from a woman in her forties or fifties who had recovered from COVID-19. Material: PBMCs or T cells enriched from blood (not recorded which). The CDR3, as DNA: TGTGCCAGCAGGAGACAGATAAATAATGAAAAACTGTTTTTT. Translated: CASRRQINNEKLFF.